This paragraph covers one T cell receptor beta chain sequence. Its cognate antigen is unknown. This sample stems from a study of T cell responses to AZD1222 COVID-19 vaccine. Study outcomes and limitations: CD4 TCRs linked to vaccination spanned spike, dominating at 160-218 and 743-854. Clonal diversity was possibly underestimated; the donors were predominantly white British and more often female. Nearly half of spike-specific TCRs reportedly go after variant regions that carry no mutations.

The V and J ends lost 7 bases and 8 bases respectively, with 16 bases between them. Germline V gene data show CDR1 as SGDLS and CDR2 as YYNGEE. The CDR3 contains 13 residues. The data were produced by immunoSEQ multiplex PCR, yet TCRdb's version contains in-frame clones alone and is incomplete. The sample lists 85,000 to 90,000 clones; roughly nine tenths were seen once. The clonotype originates from an adult in good health. Sample: peripheral blood, taken on day 0 of AZD1222 vaccination. This rearrangement joins TRBV9 to TRBJ2-1; D tentatively fits TRBD1 or TRBD2 (5 bases each). This chain's CDR3 is CASRGSGDDEQFF. CDR3 in DNA: TGTGCCAGCCGGGGCAGTGGGGACGATGAGCAGTTCTTC. Full variable domain (remainder filled in from reference TRBV9 and TRBJ2-1): DSGVTQTPKHLITATGQRVTLRCSPRSGDLSVYWYQQSLDQGLQFLIQYYNGEERAKGNILERFSAQQFPDLHSELNLSSLELGDSALYFCASRGSGDDEQFFGPGTRLTVL.